What follows describes a single TCR beta chain. This clonotype was detected ten times or more. It has no known antigen specificity. No much larger clonotype is one base removed from it; base qualities were not supplied. Libraries were prepared through PCR. This sample was sequenced with an Illumina HiSeq 2500. TCR libraries were prepared with molecular barcoding, using unique molecular identifiers to normalize TCRbeta repertoire quantification. TCRdb reanalyzed the raw reads on its own, using fastp at Q25 for trimming and MiXCR for clone calling, and kept in-frame beta chains. Rows are combined by CDR3 protein, so each entry shows the most common genes and DNA. Counted in this sample were about 110,000 distinct CDR3 sequences; 10% of them appeared once. The top ten hold over 8% of the sample. This sample is part of a study of T-cell reconstitution after alpha-beta-depleted transplantation in children (dated by TCRdb to the mid-2010s). Regarding the study in general: Using TCR repertoire profiling, the study followed T-cell immune reconstitution in a quantitative way in children after TCRalphabeta/CD19-depleted allogeneic hematopoietic cell transplantation.

The CDR3 holds 15 amino acids from the cysteine to the phenylalanine. Only CDR3 DNA is held: 45 bases, read in frame from base 1. V is cut back by 5 bases and J by 3 bases, with 9 bases in the junction unmatched. CDR1 and CDR2 (DFQATT, SNEGSKA) derive from the germline V gene (reference sequence). This receptor was taken from a human donor who donated a stem cell graft to a child with acute lymphoblastic leukemia. The input for sequencing was PBMCs from the stem cell graft donor, taken from the stem cell graft. The V and J segments used are TRBV20-1 and TRBJ2-1; 8 bases in the middle match TRBD2. The DNA sequence follows: TGCAGTGCTCGGGGGGCGGGGGGCCTCTACAATGAGCAGTTCTTC. This gives the protein CSARGAGGLYNEQFF.